These T cell receptor beta chains were read from a single sample in a study of blood T cell repertoires in COVID-19. Some clones are missing from TCRdb's copy, which holds only in-frame ones; the method was immunoSEQ multiplex PCR. The profile covers 55,000 or so clones, with around 87% appearing a single time and approximately 6.9% taken by the ten largest. Sequenced: peripheral blood. The source is a man aged 55 to 69 with active or convalescent COVID-19. The CDR3 runs from the conserved cysteine through the conserved F or W. The D gene is left open where the match is weak. The listing skips clone size in some rows; elsewhere it reads once, few, many or a size class.

TRBV7-9,TRBD1,TRBJ2-6,-,TGTGCCAGCAGCAGCCGGGACAGCTCCTCTGGGGCCAACGTCCTGACTTTC,CASSSRDSSSGANVLTF
TRBV4-3,TRBD1,TRBJ1-6,-,TGCGCCAGCAGCTATGGACAGGGCGACTATAATTCACCCCTCCACTTT,CASSYGQGDYNSPLHF
TRBV27,-,TRBJ1-1,-,TGTGCCAGCAGTCAGGGAAATGAAGCTTTCTTT,CASSQGNEAFF
TRBV9,TRBD1,TRBJ2-3,-,TGTGCCAGCAGCGATTTCCCGGACAGGAGCACAGATACGCAGTATTTT,CASSDFPDRSTDTQYF
TRBV6-6,-,TRBJ1-5,few,TGTGCCAGCAGTTACTCGTCGGATCAGCCCCAGCATTTT,CASSYSSDQPQHF
TRBV7-2,TRBD1,TRBJ1-1,-,TGTGCCAGCAGCTCTAAAGGGGGCGGCACTGAAGCTTTCTTT,CASSSKGGGTEAFF
TRBV30,-,TRBJ1-2,-,TGTGCCTGGAGTGCGGGGGGGCGAGGCTACACCTTC,CAWSAGGRGYTF
TRBV2,TRBD1,TRBJ1-1,few,TGTGCCAGCAAGAGCTTGACAGGGGGCACTGAAGCTTTCTTT,CASKSLTGGTEAFF
TRBV7-9,-,TRBJ2-7,-,TGTGCCAGCAGCTTAGAGGGGTCCCCTCGGGCTTACGAGCAGTACTTC,CASSLEGSPRAYEQYF
TRBV6-2/TRBV6-3,-,TRBJ2-6,-,TGTGCCAGCAGTTACGGTAGCTCTGGGGCCAACGTCCTGACTTTC,CASSYGSSGANVLTF
TRBV18,-,TRBJ2-1,-,TGTGCCAGCTCACCACTTCTGGTTACTTACAATGAGCAGTTCTTC,CASSPLLVTYNEQFF
TRBV29-1,-,TRBJ2-3,-,TGCAGCGTTGAGATTTCGTTTAGCGGGACAGCAGCAGATACGCAGTATTTT,CSVEISFSGTAADTQYF
TRBV7-9,-,TRBJ1-5,-,TGTGCCAGCAGCTTAGCGGGGGGTAGCAATCAGCCCCAGCATTTT,CASSLAGGSNQPQHF
TRBV7-2,-,TRBJ2-3,-,TGTGCCAGCAGCTTGAAGGGAGTTTCCAGCACAGATACGCAGTATTTT,CASSLKGVSSTDTQYF
TRBV3-1/TRBV3-2,-,TRBJ1-1,once,TGTGCCAGCAGCCAAGAAGGGTACAGGAGTCGGAACACTGAAGCTTTCTTT,CASSQEGYRSRNTEAFF
TRBV5-1,-,TRBJ1-2,-,TGCGCCAGCAGCCATGGACAAGATTATGGCTACACCTTC,CASSHGQDYGYTF
TRBV3-1/TRBV3-2,-,TRBJ1-1,-,TGTGCCAGCAGAGGAGGGGCTGAAGCTTTCTTT,CASRGGAEAFF
TRBV7-8,-,TRBJ1-5,-,TGTGCCAGCAGTCCGGGACAACACTTCAATCAGCCCCAGCATTTT,CASSPGQHFNQPQHF
TRBV2,-,TRBJ1-1,-,TGTGCCAGGACGAGGGGGACGAACACTGAAGCTTTCTTT,CARTRGTNTEAFF
TRBV2,-,TRBJ1-5,-,TGTGCCAGCAGTGAAGGGGAGTGGTGGAATCAGCCCCAGCATTTT,CASSEGEWWNQPQHF
TRBV7-8,-,TRBJ1-2,-,TGTGCCAGCAGCTTAGCCACACAGGGTCCCTATGGCTACACCTTC,CASSLATQGPYGYTF
TRBV3-1/TRBV3-2,-,TRBJ1-5,-,TGTGCCAGCAGCCACGGACAGAGTTCTCAGCCCCAGCATTTT,CASSHGQSSQPQHF
TRBV6-1,-,TRBJ1-1,-,TGTGCCAGCGACAGCCACATGAACACTGAAGCTTTCTTT,CASDSHMNTEAFF
TRBV29-1,TRBD2,TRBJ2-7,-,TGCAGCGCTGAGCGGGGGGGCCGTCGCGAGCAGTACTTC,CSAERGGRREQYF
TRBV5-1,-,TRBJ2-2,few,TGCGCCAGCAGCTTGCTCTCGAGCACCGGGGAGCTGTTTTTT,CASSLLSSTGELFF
TRBV19,-,TRBJ2-2,-,TGTGCCAGTAGCTGGGGGGTCGGGGAGCTGTTTTTT,CASSWGVGELFF